This T cell receptor (beta chain) originates from a study of radiotherapy plus CTLA-4 blockade in lung cancer (dated by TCRdb to the late 2010s). Regarding the study in general: Among enrolled patients, 18% had an objective response and around 33% reached disease control.

CDR1 and CDR2 are drawn from the germline V gene: SGHTA, FQGTGA. For this chain, trimming is 2 bases at the V end and 3 bases at the J end, and the number of junction bases without a gene match is 9. The CDR3 holds 17 amino acids from the cysteine to the phenylalanine. CDR3 DNA only is kept here, 51 bases in frame from base 1. About this clone itself: Its antigen specificity is not known. Base qualities were left out, and no much larger clone turns up one base away.

The study evaluated CTLA-4 blockade (ipilimumab) given together with focal radiation therapy in patients who had chemo-refractory metastatic non-small-cell lung cancer. Library method: the immunoSEQ multiplex PCR assay. Held by TCRdb, this immuneACCESS table contains in-frame sequences only and omits some clones. Under half of the omission traces to an unresolved V gene where checked; the cause of the rest is unknown. The sample table lists roughly 100,000 clones, around 84% of them with a count of one. The top ten hold about a quarter of the sample. Overall results and qualifications from the work: Increased serum interferon-beta after radiation, together with early dynamic changes in blood T cell clones, were reported to be the strongest predictors of response. After treatment with radiotherapy and ipilimumab, TCR clones that originated in tumors expanded in peripheral blood.

The receptor was derived from a human donor with non-small cell lung cancer that progressed on radiotherapy plus ipilimumab. The source material was peripheral blood, sampled from a patient treated with radiotherapy plus ipilimumab. This receptor chain uses TRBV7-3 and TRBJ2-1, with 8 bases in between that match TRBD2. The CDR3 amino acid sequence is: CASSLRILAGRYNEQFF. The nucleotides are TGTGCCAGCAGCTTACGCATTTTAGCGGGACGCTACAATGAGCAGTTCTTC. The full variable domain, with segments outside the CDR3 supplied by the reference TRBV7-3 and TRBJ2-1 proteins, appears as GAGVSQTPSNKVTEKGKYVELRCDPISGHTALYWYRQSLGQGPEFLIYFQGTGAADDSGLPNDRFFAVRPEGSVSTLKIQRTERGDSAVYLCASSLRILAGRYNEQFFGPGTRLTVL.